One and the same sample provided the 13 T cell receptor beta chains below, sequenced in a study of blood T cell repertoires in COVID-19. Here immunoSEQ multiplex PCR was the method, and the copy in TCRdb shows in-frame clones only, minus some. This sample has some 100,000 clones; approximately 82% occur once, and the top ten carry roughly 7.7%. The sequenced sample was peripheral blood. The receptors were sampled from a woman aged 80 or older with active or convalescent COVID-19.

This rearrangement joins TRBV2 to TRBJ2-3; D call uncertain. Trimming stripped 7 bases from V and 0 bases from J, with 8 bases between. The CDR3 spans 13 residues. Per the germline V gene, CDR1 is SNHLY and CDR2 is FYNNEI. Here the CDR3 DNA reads TGTGCCAGCAAGTACGGGAGCACAGATACGCAGTATTTT. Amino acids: CASKYGSTDTQYF.

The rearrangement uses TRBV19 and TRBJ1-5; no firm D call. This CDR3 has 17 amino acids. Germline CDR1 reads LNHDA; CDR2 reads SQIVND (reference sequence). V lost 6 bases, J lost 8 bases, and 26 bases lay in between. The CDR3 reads CASRTATASHLIEPQHF. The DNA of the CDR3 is TGTGCCAGTAGAACAGCTACCGCGTCCCACCTGATTGAGCCCCAGCATTTT.

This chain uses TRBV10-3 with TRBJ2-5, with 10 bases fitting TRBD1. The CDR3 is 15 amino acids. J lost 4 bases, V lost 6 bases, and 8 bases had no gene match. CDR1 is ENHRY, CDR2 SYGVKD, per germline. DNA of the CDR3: TGTGCCATCAGCCCGGGACAGGGGTTTCCAGAGACCCAGTACTTC. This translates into CAISPGQGFPETQYF.

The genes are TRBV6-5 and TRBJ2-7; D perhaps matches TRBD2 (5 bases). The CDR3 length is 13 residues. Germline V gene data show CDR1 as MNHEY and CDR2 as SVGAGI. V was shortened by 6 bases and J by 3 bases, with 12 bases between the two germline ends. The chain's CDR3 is CASRRGMFYEQYF. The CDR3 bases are TGTGCCAGCAGACGGGGAATGTTCTACGAGCAGTACTTC.

CDR3 nucleotide sequence: TGTGCCAGCAGCCAAGTACTTAACTATGGCTACACCTTC. Translated: CASSQVLNYGYTF. The chain is built from TRBV4-2 and TRBJ1-2; D unresolved. This CDR3 comprises 13 residues. Deletions cut 1 base from V and 1 base from J, with 4 bases between. Germline loops: CDR1 LGHNA, CDR2 YNFKEQ.

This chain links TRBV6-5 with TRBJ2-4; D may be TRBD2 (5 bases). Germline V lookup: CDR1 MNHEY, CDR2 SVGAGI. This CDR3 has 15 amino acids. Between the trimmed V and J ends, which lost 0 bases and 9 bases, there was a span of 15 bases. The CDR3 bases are TGTGCCAGCAGTTACTCGGATAGGAGGACCGGCATTCAGTACTTC. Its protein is CASSYSDRRTGIQYF.

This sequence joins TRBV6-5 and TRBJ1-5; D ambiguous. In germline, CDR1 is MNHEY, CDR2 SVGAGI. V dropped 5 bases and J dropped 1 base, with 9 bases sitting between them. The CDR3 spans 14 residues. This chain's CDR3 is CASSHTESNQPQHF. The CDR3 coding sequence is TGTGCCAGCAGTCATACAGAGAGCAATCAGCCCCAGCATTTT.

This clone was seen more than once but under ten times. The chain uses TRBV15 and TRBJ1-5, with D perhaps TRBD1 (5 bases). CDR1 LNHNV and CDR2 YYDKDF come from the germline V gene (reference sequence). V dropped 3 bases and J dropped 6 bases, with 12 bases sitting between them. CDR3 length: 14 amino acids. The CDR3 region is CATSRVGGVQPQHF. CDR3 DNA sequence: TGTGCCACCAGCAGGGTGGGAGGGGTTCAGCCCCAGCATTTT.

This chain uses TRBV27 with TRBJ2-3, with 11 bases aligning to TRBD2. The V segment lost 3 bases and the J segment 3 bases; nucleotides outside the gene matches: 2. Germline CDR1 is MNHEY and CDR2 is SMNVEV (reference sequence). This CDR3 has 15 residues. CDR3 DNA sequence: TGTGCCAGCAGTTTTTTAGCGGGAGGGACAGATACGCAGTATTTT. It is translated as CASSFLAGGTDTQYF.

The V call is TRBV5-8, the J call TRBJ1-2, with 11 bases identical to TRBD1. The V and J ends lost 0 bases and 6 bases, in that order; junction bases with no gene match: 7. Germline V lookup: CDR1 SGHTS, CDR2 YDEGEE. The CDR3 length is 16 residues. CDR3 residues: CASSLAFGTGGHGYTF. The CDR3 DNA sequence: TGTGCCAGCAGCTTGGCCTTCGGGACAGGGGGTCATGGCTACACCTTC.

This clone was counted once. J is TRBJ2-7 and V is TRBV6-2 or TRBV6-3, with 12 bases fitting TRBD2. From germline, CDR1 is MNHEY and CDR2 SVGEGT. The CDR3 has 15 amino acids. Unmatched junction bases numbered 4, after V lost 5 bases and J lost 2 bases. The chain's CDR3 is CASSRTSGTPYEQYF. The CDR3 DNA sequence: TGTGCCAGCAGTCGGACTAGCGGGACGCCCTACGAGCAGTACTTC.

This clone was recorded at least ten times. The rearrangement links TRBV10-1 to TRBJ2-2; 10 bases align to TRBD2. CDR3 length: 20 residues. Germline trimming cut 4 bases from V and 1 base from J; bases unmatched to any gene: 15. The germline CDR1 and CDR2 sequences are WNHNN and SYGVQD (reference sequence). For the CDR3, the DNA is TGCGCCAGCAGTGGGGGAGGACTAGCGGCAAGAGGTCGGAACACCGGGGAGCTGTTTTTT. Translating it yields CASSGGGLAARGRNTGELFF.

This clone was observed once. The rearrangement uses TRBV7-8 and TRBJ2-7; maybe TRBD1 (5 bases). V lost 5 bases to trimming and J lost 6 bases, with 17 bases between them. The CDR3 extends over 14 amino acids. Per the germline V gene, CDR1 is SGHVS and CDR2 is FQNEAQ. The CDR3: CASSPLAGRGEQYF. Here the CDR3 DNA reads TGTGCCAGCAGCCCACTCGCAGGAAGGGGCGAGCAGTACTTC.